This entry features one T cell receptor beta chain sequence. Its recognized antigen is unknown. Base qualities are not recorded, but no much larger clone differs from it by a single base. The CDR3, from cysteine to phenylalanine, totals 15 residues. Only the CDR3 portion is preserved as DNA: 45 bases, with reading frame beginning at the first base. From a lookup of the germline V gene (reference sequence), CDR1 and CDR2 are GTSNPN and SVGIG. The V and J ends are trimmed by 1 base and 1 base, leaving 13 bases between them. This entry comes from a study of somatic mutations in cytotoxic T cells in rheumatoid arthritis (dated by TCRdb to about 2017). The study in broad terms: Right after diagnosis and prior to the start of any treatment, roughly 33 ml EDTA of peripheral blood was drawn from patients. Some T-cell populations stained with V beta antibodies were sorted by flow on a FACSAria II or Sony SH800 to nearly 100% purity, with sorted V beta1+ cells additionally subjected to TCRB sequencing. For some 68 rheumatoid arthritis patients and 20 healthy controls, TCRB deep sequencing was carried out. Patients and controls did not essentially differ in median age, which was nearly identical between the groups. The study asked whether expanded CD8+ T-cell clones in newly diagnosed, untreated rheumatoid arthritis carry somatic mutations, and used TCRB deep sequencing to characterize clonality.

The paper's findings and limits, for the study overall: No adjustment for multiple comparisons was made for the slight TRBV07 underrepresentation in patients. Several identical CD8+ TCRB sequences were found in both blood and synovial fluid, and in about an eighth of the 65 patients the largest CD8+ clone exceeded 20% of CD8+ cells. An increase of CD8+ clonality with age was seen in patients (Spearman r ~ 0.53) but not in healthy controls. The expanded CD8+ clones had unknown antigen targets, and not appearing in virus-specific databases did not rule out that they were virus-specific. Rheumatoid arthritis patients and age-matched healthy controls did not significantly differ in CD8+ T-cell clonality.

TCRB CDR3 sequencing used the immunoSEQ assay on genomic DNA. In the original analysis: Only a few patient CD8+ clones larger than 1% matched published virus-specific TCRB sequences when compared against them. The analyses included only productive TCRB rearrangements. Defining a clone by its unique TCRB CDR3 sequence, the study calculated clonality as a productive clonality index derived from Shannon entropy. Repertoire overlap for a pair of samples was computed from each clone's template counts relative to total templates per sample. V-gene usage from TCRB sequencing and V-gene usage measured by flow cytometry were correlated (Spearman r of about 0.61). TCRdb stores this immuneACCESS table with in-frame sequences only. Part of the clones is absent; in the studies checked, under half of the shortfall reflects unresolved V genes, and no reason is known for the rest. V and J calls and clone size are those listed in that table; D and trimming were worked out from the DNA. This sample comprises 15,000 to 20,000 clones, around 83% of them detected only once. In total, the top ten clones hold 28% of the sample.

On an AutoMACS, CD4+ and CD8+ cells were isolated via positive magnetic bead selection, and their purity was verified by flow cytometry. After a first flow cytometry screen using a TCR V beta antibody panel, clonal expansions were characterized through TCRB deep sequencing of sorted CD8+ fractions. Ficoll-Paque PLUS density gradient separation was used to isolate peripheral blood mononuclear cells. Using Nucleospin Tissue or Tissue XS kits, DNA was extracted from CD4-enriched, CD8-enriched or PBMC samples, with quantification by a Qubit 2.0 fluorometer. The source is an adult with rheumatoid arthritis. The sequenced material came from CD8+ T cells sorted from blood. This sequence uses TRBV30 and TRBJ1-1, with TRBD1 as a weak D call on 5 bases. At the DNA level, the sequence is TGTGCCTGGAGTGCTAACGGACACTCGAACACTGAAGCTTTCTTT. Its translation reads: CAWSANGHSNTEAFF.